These 24 T cell receptor beta chains were sequenced from one sample in a study of CD8 T cells in ankylosing spondylitis. Each CDR3 protein gets one entry after TCRdb re-called the 5' RACE reads with MiXCR. The table includes more than 150,000 distinct CDR3 sequences, 9.5% to 15% detected once. The sequenced material came from blood, either unsorted or a sorted T cell fraction (not recorded which). The receptors shown here come from a male donor with ankylosing spondylitis or in good health (not recorded which).

The chain carries TRBV5-6 and TRBJ1-6; D uncertain. CDR3 length: 12 amino acids. V was pared by 1 base and J by 7 bases, with 3 bases between. Germline CDR1 reads SGHDT; CDR2 reads YYEEEE. In DNA form, the CDR3 reads TGTGCCAGCAGCTTGACGAATTCACCCCTCCACTTT. Translated: CASSLTNSPLHF.

This clonotype was counted between two and nine times. The gene calls are TRBV4-1 and TRBJ2-7, with a weak D call TRBD2 (6 bases). CDR3 length equals 16 residues. The germline V gene has CDR1 MGHRA and CDR2 YSYEKL. The V end was cut by 1 base, the J end by 3 bases, with 16 bases between. The CDR3 reads CASSQVDRGGGYEQYF. Here the CDR3 DNA reads TGCGCCAGCAGCCAAGTGGACCGGGGAGGAGGCTACGAGCAGTACTTC.

V is TRBV27 and J is TRBJ2-7, with 11 nucleotides matching TRBD1. Germline V gives CDR1 MNHEY, CDR2 SMNVEV (reference sequence). V lost 4 bases, J lost 0 bases, and 2 bases stayed unmatched. The CDR3 is made up of 15 amino acids. The CDR3 DNA reads TGTGCCAGCAGTTCAGGACAGGGGGCCTCCTACGAGCAGTACTTC. Translated, it gives CASSSGQGASYEQYF.

A remark on this clonotype: A read error may account for a junction end that differs from germline. CDR3 region: CASIQYPGQGFFRSGTEAFF. The CDR3 bases are TGTGCCAGCATCCAATATCCGGGACAGGGTTTTTTCAGATCCGGGACTGAAGCTTTCTTT. The chain combines TRBV4-2 with TRBJ1-1; 9 bases are shared with TRBD1. Germline V gene data show CDR1 as LGHNA and CDR2 as YNFKEQ. The CDR3 loop spans 20 amino acids.

This clonotype has a handful of counts. The gene calls are TRBV19 and TRBJ2-3, with unresolved D. This CDR3 has 14 amino acids. CDR1 and CDR2 (germline): LNHDA, SQIVND (reference sequence). The V end was cut by 3 bases, the J end by 4 bases, with 11 bases between. CDR3 amino acids: CASSIGVSADTQYF. The CDR3 DNA follows: TGTGCCAGTAGTATCGGTGTAAGCGCAGATACGCAGTATTTT.

Many counts were recorded for this clonotype. The chain links TRBV5-1 to TRBJ2-1, with TRBD1 as a possible D gene (6 bases). Germline V gene sequence: CDR1 SGHRS, CDR2 YFSETQ. V lost 4 bases, J lost 2 bases, and 19 bases lay in between. The CDR3 length is 17 residues. The CDR3 protein is CASSPLQGRPPYNEQFF. The CDR3 DNA sequence: TGCGCCAGCAGCCCACTTCAGGGGCGCCCCCCCTACAATGAGCAGTTCTTC.

This clonotype was detected a few times. J is TRBJ2-7 and V is TRBV12-3 or TRBV12-4; D unresolved. The CDR3 spans 16 residues. Trimming took 2 bases from V and 2 from J, leaving 16 bases between them. The CDR3 coding sequence is TGTGCCAGCAGTTTACATATAGGGTCCTACCCCTACGAGCAGTACTTC. It yields the protein CASSLHIGSYPYEQYF.

This clonotype was recorded a few times. This chain links TRBV29-1 with TRBJ1-1; 9 bases fit TRBD1. The CDR3 runs to 15 residues. Germline V CDR1 and CDR2: SQVTM, ANQGSEA. Trimming at V came to 4 bases and at J to 4 bases, leaving 10 bases not matched to a gene. This CDR3 is CSVGNLQGAVTEAFF. CDR3 nucleotide sequence: TGCAGCGTTGGAAACCTACAGGGGGCAGTCACTGAAGCTTTCTTT. The full variable domain, with the rest looked up from reference TRBV29-1 and TRBJ1-1, is SAVISQKPSRDICQRGTSLTIQCQVDSQVTMMFWYRQQPGQSLTLIATANQGSEATYESGFVIDKFPISRPNLTFSTLTVSNMSPEDSSIYLCSVGNLQGAVTEAFFGQGTRLTVV.

This clonotype was seen a handful of times. This chain joins TRBV13 and TRBJ1-3; no reliable D call. The CDR3 contains 13 residues. V lost 3 bases, J lost 3 bases, and 6 bases lay in between. The V gene's germline CDR1 is PRHDT and CDR2 FYEKMQ (reference sequence). CDR3 sequence: CASSLGRGNTIYF. DNA of the CDR3: TGTGCCAGCAGCTTGGGCCGTGGAAACACCATATATTTT.

This chain joins TRBV6-5 and TRBJ2-3; D is undetermined. V lost 2 bases and J 3 bases, leaving 9 bases between the germline ends. The CDR3 runs 14 residues. Germline CDR1 MNHEY, CDR2 SVGAGI. CDR3 DNA: TGTGCCAGCAGTTACGGCAGTAGAACAGATACGCAGTATTTT. Its protein is CASSYGSRTDTQYF.

This clonotype was seen ten or more times. The rearrangement joins TRBV4-1 to TRBJ1-5, with 7 nucleotides matching TRBD1. The CDR3 contains 15 residues. Germline-derived CDR1 and CDR2 are MGHRA and YSYEKL. V lost 4 bases to trimming and J lost 6 bases; unmatched junction nucleotides: 9. The CDR3 nucleotides are TGCGCCAGCAGCCTCGCAGACAGGGTCGGTCAGCCCCAGCATTTT. Translating it yields CASSLADRVGQPQHF.

A few counts support this clonotype. This sequence joins TRBV7-8 and TRBJ2-3; D might be TRBD1 (5 bases). The germline CDR1 and CDR2 sequences are SGHVS and FQNEAQ. The CDR3 loop spans 17 amino acids. Between the trimmed V and J ends, which lost 2 bases and 4 bases, there was a span of 19 bases. The CDR3 coding sequence is TGTGCCAGCAGCTTATACTCCGACAGTGGGCTCGCAGATACGCAGTATTTT. Translating gives CASSLYSDSGLADTQYF.

The rearrangement uses TRBV7-6 and TRBJ2-7, with D perhaps matching TRBD1 (6 bases). Germline values: CDR1 SGHVS, CDR2 FNYEAQ. The CDR3 has 15 residues. V was trimmed by 4 bases and J by 0 bases, leaving 13 bases between them. CDR3 amino acids: CASSSRQASSYEQYF. The CDR3 coding sequence is TGTGCCAGCAGCTCGAGACAGGCCAGCTCCTACGAGCAGTACTTC.

This clonotype was picked up a small number of times. The chain uses TRBV18 and TRBJ2-1; no clear D gene. The germline V gene has CDR1 KGHSH and CDR2 LQKENI. V was trimmed by 6 bases and J by 8 bases, leaving 11 bases between them. The CDR3 runs 12 residues. CDR3 in amino acids: CASSRGSDEQFF. The DNA of the CDR3 is TGTGCCAGCTCCCGAGGATCGGATGAGCAGTTCTTC.

This clonotype was counted a few times. The rearrangement joins TRBV7-2 to TRBJ2-3; perhaps TRBD2 as D (5 bases). V was cut by 0 bases and J by 2 bases, with 15 bases left in between. The germline gives CDR1 SGHTA, CDR2 FQGNSA. This CDR3 contains 17 residues. The CDR3, as DNA: TGTGCCAGCAGCTTAGCGCTTTGGACTCGATACACAGATACGCAGTATTTT. The encoded protein is CASSLALWTRYTDTQYF.

This clonotype was found many times. DNA for the CDR3: TGTGCCAGCAGTCCCCGGACAGGGCGGACTGAAGCTTTCTTT. Its protein product is CASSPRTGRTEAFF. The gene calls are TRBV27 and TRBJ1-1; 8 positions match TRBD1. This CDR3 is 14 amino acids long. V was pared by 5 bases and J by 5 bases, with 7 bases of the junction left unmatched. Germline loops: CDR1 MNHEY, CDR2 SMNVEV (reference sequence).

Only a few counts were recorded for this clonotype. The chain couples TRBV10-1 to TRBJ1-5; D gene ambiguous. Germline V lookup: CDR1 WNHNN, CDR2 SYGVQD (reference sequence). This CDR3 comprises 14 residues. Between the trimmed V and J ends, which lost 2 bases and 3 bases, there was a span of 8 bases. The CDR3 nucleotides are TGCGCCAGCAGTGAGGGCCCCATCAATCAGCCCCAGCATTTT. It translates to CASSEGPINQPQHF.

The genes are TRBV28 and TRBJ2-2; D ambiguous. There are 17 residues in the CDR3. The V and J ends lost 5 bases and 8 bases respectively, with 24 bases between them. Germline loops: CDR1 MDHEN, CDR2 SYDVKM. The CDR3 DNA follows: TGTGCCAGCAGTCCACCGGGCTCCGATTGGGGTGTAGGGGAGCTGTTTTTT. It yields the protein CASSPPGSDWGVGELFF.

The chain recombines TRBV4-1 with TRBJ2-7, with 9 bases fitting TRBD1. V dropped 4 bases and J dropped 6; count of bases not matched to a gene: 4. The CDR3 is 13 amino acids. Germline CDR1 reads MGHRA; CDR2 reads YSYEKL. In nucleotides, the CDR3 is TGCGCCAGCAGCCGGACAGGGGAAGGCGAGCAGTACTTC. Amino acid sequence: CASSRTGEGEQYF.

This clonotype was detected a few times. The V call is TRBV7-2, the J call TRBJ1-1, with TRBD1 identical over 7 bases. V lost 5 bases, J lost 5 bases, and 8 bases stayed unmatched. The CDR3 consists of 14 residues. Germline V gives CDR1 SGHTA, CDR2 FQGNSA. This CDR3 is CASSRAARGTEAFF. In DNA, the CDR3 is TGTGCCAGCAGCCGGGCGGCCAGGGGGACTGAAGCTTTCTTT.

This clonotype was found a few times. The chain is built from TRBV3-1 and TRBJ2-1; 13 bases fit TRBD2. The CDR3 spans 16 residues. Germline V CDR1 and CDR2: LGHDT, YNNKEL (reference sequence). With V trimmed by 0 bases and J by 8 bases, 4 bases remained unmatched. In nucleotides, the CDR3 is TGTGCCAGCAGCCAAGATCAAGGACTAGCGGGAGATGAGCAGTTCTTC. Its translation is CASSQDQGLAGDEQFF.

This clonotype was observed a few times. The chain carries TRBV5-5 and TRBJ2-7, with a possible D match to TRBD2 (6 bases). The CDR3 totals 14 residues. Germline assignment: CDR1 SGHKS and CDR2 YYEKEE (reference sequence). V lost 4 bases and J 3 bases, leaving 14 bases between the germline ends. DNA of the CDR3: TGTGCCAGCAGCGGGTCTAGCGTCAACTACGAGCAGTACTTC. Translation: CASSGSSVNYEQYF.

The table lists this clonotype with a few counts. This chain uses TRBV27 with TRBJ2-6; tentatively, D is TRBD2 (7 bases). This CDR3 is built from 18 residues. Germline-derived CDR1 and CDR2 are MNHEY and SMNVEV (reference sequence). The ends were cut back, 3 bases at V and 2 bases at J, with 17 bases in the middle. The CDR3 region has the DNA TGTGCCAGCAGTTTGGGAGGGGGTCTAGGACCTGGGGCCAACGTCCTGACTTTC. Encoded protein: CASSLGGGLGPGANVLTF.

V is TRBV27 and J is TRBJ1-4; D not certain. Trimming removed 7 bases from V and 5 bases from J, with 8 bases in between. The V gene's germline CDR1 is MNHEY and CDR2 SMNVEV (reference sequence). This CDR3 region has 12 residues. This CDR3 is CASKRLNEKLFF. The CDR3 bases are TGTGCCAGCAAACGGCTAAATGAAAAACTGTTTTTT.